What follows are 20 T cell receptor beta chains derived from one specimen sequenced in a study of blood T cell repertoires in COVID-19. Profiling relied on immunoSEQ multiplex PCR, and the TCRdb table lists in-frame clones only, not all of them. The sample consists of 140,000 to 150,000 clones, 80% to 90% of them appearing once. The sequenced sample consisted of peripheral blood. These receptor sequences come from a woman in her fifties or sixties with active COVID-19.

The V call is TRBV21-1, the J call TRBJ2-5; the D call TRBD1 from the table was never checked on the DNA. TRBV21-1 is assigned pseudogene status. This CDR3 region has 14 residues. CDR3 bases: TGTGCCAGCAGCCAAAAGGGGGTCCAAGAGACCCAGTACTTC. Protein: CASSQKGVQETQYF.

The chain combines TRBV9 with TRBJ2-1; D unresolved. CDR3 length: 16 amino acids. Per germline, CDR1 SGDLS and CDR2 YYNGEE. V was pared by 0 bases and J by 5 bases, with 15 bases between. CDR3 coding DNA: TGTGCCAGCAGCGTAGGAGATCCAAATCCGGACAATGAGCAGTTCTTC. Translated, it gives CASSVGDPNPDNEQFF. Full variable domain (outside the CDR3, taken from reference TRBV9 and TRBJ2-1): DSGVTQTPKHLITATGQRVTLRCSPRSGDLSVYWYQQSLDQGLQFLIQYYNGEERAKGNILERFSAQQFPDLHSELNLSSLELGDSALYFCASSVGDPNPDNEQFFGPGTRLTVL.

The rearrangement uses TRBV7-2 and TRBJ2-7; TRBD2 aligns across 13 bases. This CDR3 comprises 19 residues. Losses at the gene ends were 5 bases for V and 3 bases for J; bases not matched to a gene: 16. Germline V lookup: CDR1 SGHTA, CDR2 FQGNSA. CDR3 nucleotides: TGTGCCAGCAGCCTCAACCCTACTAGCGGGAGGGCCTTAGACTACGAGCAGTACTTC. Translating it yields CASSLNPTSGRALDYEQYF.

The chain is built from TRBV29-1 and TRBJ2-3; 12 bases are shared with TRBD2. The trim removed 4 bases at V and 6 bases at J, leaving 5 bases unmatched. CDR1 SQVTM and CDR2 ANQGSEA come from the germline V gene. This CDR3 is 14 amino acids long. CDR3 protein: CSVVSSGRADTQYF. DNA for the CDR3: TGCAGCGTTGTGTCTAGCGGGAGGGCGGATACGCAGTATTTT.

This clone was counted between two and nine times. The chain links TRBV3-1 (or the pseudogene TRBV3-2) to TRBJ1-6; tentative D call: TRBD1 (5 bases). Per germline, CDR1 LGHDT and CDR2 YNNKEL (reference sequence). V lost 6 bases and J 5 bases, leaving 8 bases between the germline ends. The CDR3 spans 13 residues. The CDR3 bases are TGTGCCAGCAGGCCGGACAATAATTCACCCCTCCACTTT. Translating gives CASRPDNNSPLHF.

The V gene is TRBV7-9, the J gene TRBJ1-6; possible D gene TRBD1, 6 bases. The CDR3 is 15 amino acids. The germline V gene encodes CDR1 SEHNR and CDR2 FQNEAQ (reference sequence). The ends were cut back, 4 bases at V and 3 bases at J, with 10 bases in the middle. CDR3 coding DNA: TGTGCCAGCAGCTCGAGCAGGGGCTATAATTCACCCCTCCACTTT. This gives the protein CASSSSRGYNSPLHF.

Here the CDR3 reads CASSPHNRVGDEQYF. In nucleotides, the CDR3 is TGTGCCAGCTCACCACATAACAGGGTAGGGGACGAGCAGTACTTC. This chain joins TRBV18 and TRBJ2-7; the D gene is possibly TRBD1 (6 bases). In germline, CDR1 is KGHSH, CDR2 LQKENI. Trimming removed 1 base at V and 5 bases at J, with 15 bases between. This CDR3 contains 15 residues.

The chain uses TRBV7-3 and TRBJ2-5; D may be TRBD2 (7 bases). Germline V CDR1 and CDR2: SGHTA, FQGTGA. Trimming stripped 1 base from V and 4 bases from J, with 13 bases between. The CDR3 is 15 amino acids. In DNA form, the CDR3 reads TGTGCCAGCAGCTTAAGAGGCGGGGGCGGAGAGACCCAGTACTTC. This codes for CASSLRGGGGETQYF. The full variable domain, completed using reference TRBV7-3 and TRBJ2-5, is GAGVSQTPSNKVTEKGKYVELRCDPISGHTALYWYRQSLGQGPEFLIYFQGTGAADDSGLPNDRFFAVRPEGSVSTLKIQRTERGDSAVYLCASSLRGGGGETQYFGPGTRLLVL.

CDR3 sequence reads: CASSSPGAAKTQYF. The CDR3 DNA follows: TGTGCCAGCAGCTCTCCAGGGGCGGCGAAGACCCAGTACTTC. The gene calls are TRBV5-4 and TRBJ2-5; weak D call: TRBD1 (6 bases). V lost 3 bases to trimming and J lost 6 bases, with 15 bases between them. Germline CDR1 is SGHNT and CDR2 is YYREEE (reference sequence). The CDR3 loop spans 14 amino acids.

The count of this clone is one. The rearrangement uses TRBV18 and TRBJ2-1, with 13 bases matching TRBD2. The germline V gene has CDR1 KGHSH and CDR2 LQKENI. J lost 7 bases, V lost 4 bases, and 7 bases had no gene match. This CDR3 comprises 16 residues. The CDR3, as DNA: TGTGCCAGCTCACTCGGACTAGCGGGAGCAGGTAATGAGCAGTTCTTC. Its protein product is CASSLGLAGAGNEQFF. Using reference TRBV18 and TRBJ2-1 for the parts outside the CDR3, the full variable domain is NAGVMQNPRHLVRRRGQEARLRCSPMKGHSHVYWYRQLPEEGLKFMVYLQKENIIDESGMPKERFSAEFPKEGPSILRIQQVVRGDSAAYFCASSLGLAGAGNEQFFGPGTRLTVL.

V usage is TRBV18 and J usage is TRBJ2-7; possibly TRBD1 for D (6 bases). The CDR3 is 13 residues long. The germline V gene encodes CDR1 KGHSH and CDR2 LQKENI. Trimming shortened V by 3 bases and J by 3 bases, and 9 bases separated the two germline ends. The CDR3 is CASSPRQDYEQYF. The CDR3 nucleotides are TGTGCCAGCTCACCCAGACAGGACTACGAGCAGTACTTC.

The genes are TRBV5-6 and TRBJ1-3; 11 bases agree with TRBD1. CDR3 size: 16 residues. With 0 bases clipped from V and 2 bases from J, the junction kept 1 base outside the gene matches. CDR1 and CDR2 from the germline V gene are SGHDT and YYEEEE. The CDR3 reads CASSLVDRGPGNTIYF. The CDR3 coding sequence is TGTGCCAGCAGCTTGGTGGACAGGGGGCCTGGAAACACCATATATTTT.

The chain links TRBV7-3 to TRBJ2-7, with D perhaps TRBD1 (6 bases). Looked up from germline, CDR1 is SGHTA and CDR2 is FQGTGA. The CDR3 is 21 amino acids. V was pared by 2 bases and J by 2 bases, with 31 bases between. The CDR3 DNA reads TGTGCCAGCAGCTTATTCCCCCCACTGTCTTCCGTAACAGGGATGCCCTACGAGCAGTACTTC. Translating gives CASSLFPPLSSVTGMPYEQYF.

V is TRBV11-2 and J is TRBJ2-7, with 9 positions matching TRBD2. The CDR3 runs to 15 residues. Per the germline V gene, CDR1 is SGHAT and CDR2 is FQNNGV. J gave up 6 bases and V 1 base, and 7 bases lay outside the gene matches. The CDR3 reads CASSLARGRAVEQYF. CDR3 coding DNA: TGTGCCAGCAGCTTAGCCCGCGGGAGGGCGGTCGAGCAGTACTTC.

The rearrangement links TRBV27 to TRBJ1-6, with D perhaps TRBD1 (6 bases). The CDR3 sequence is 15 residues long. With 5 bases removed from V and 2 bases from J, the gap between germline ends came to 10 bases. Per the germline V gene, CDR1 is MNHEY and CDR2 is SMNVEV (reference sequence). CDR3 in DNA: TGTGCCAGCAGTCTACAGGGTCCCTATAATTCACCCCTCCACTTT. It codes for CASSLQGPYNSPLHF.

The chain has TRBV5-5 and TRBJ2-5; TRBD2 aligns across 7 bases. The CDR3 runs 12 residues. V lost 0 bases to trimming and J lost 9 bases; unmatched junction nucleotides: 2. Germline V gene lookup returns CDR1 SGHKS and CDR2 YYEKEE (reference sequence). The CDR3 loop reads CASSLGGGAQYF. For the CDR3, the DNA is TGTGCCAGCAGCTTGGGGGGAGGGGCCCAGTACTTC.

The chain joins TRBV5-1 to TRBJ1-1, with D possibly being TRBD1 (6 bases). Per germline, CDR1 SGHRS and CDR2 YFSETQ. V shed 4 bases and J shed 2 bases, with 18 bases lying between them. The CDR3 is made up of 16 amino acids. CDR3 in DNA: TGCGCCAGCAGCATCCTCGGGGGGCGGGTAAACACTGAAGCTTTCTTT. This codes for CASSILGGRVNTEAFF.

The V call is TRBV28, the J call TRBJ2-7; D is ambiguous. From germline, CDR1 is MDHEN and CDR2 SYDVKM. The CDR3 is 13 amino acids. V lost 3 bases, J lost 1 base, and 7 bases lay in between. The CDR3 DNA reads TGTGCCAGCAGTTTGGGCCCGTCCTACGAGCAGTACTTC. Translated: CASSLGPSYEQYF.

This clone has a single count. The V call is TRBV7-9, the J call TRBJ1-2, with 7 nucleotides matching TRBD1. The CDR3 is made up of 15 amino acids. Germline loops: CDR1 SEHNR, CDR2 FQNEAQ (reference sequence). V was pared by 11 bases and J by 4 bases, with 16 bases of the junction left unmatched. CDR3 nucleotide sequence: TGTGCCGACGTCAGACAGGGCCATAATACCTATGGCTACACCTTC. It yields the protein CADVRQGHNTYGYTF.

Worth noting for this clone: One end of the junction does not line up with germline, which may come from a read error. The rearrangement joins TRBV2 to TRBJ1-6; 9 positions match TRBD1. The germline CDR1 and CDR2 sequences are SNHLY and FYNNEI. The CDR3 sequence is 14 residues long. CDR3 sequence: CASSSGTGNSPPHF. CDR3 DNA sequence: TGTGCCAGCAGTTCTGGGACAGGGAATTCACCCCCCCACTTT. Full variable domain (missing parts from reference TRBV2 and TRBJ1-6): EPEVTQTPSHQVTQMGQEVILRCVPISNHLYFYWYRQILGQKVEFLVSFYNNEISEKSEIFDDQFSVERPDGSNFTLKIRSTKLEDSAMYFCASSSGTGNSPPHFGNGTRLTVT.